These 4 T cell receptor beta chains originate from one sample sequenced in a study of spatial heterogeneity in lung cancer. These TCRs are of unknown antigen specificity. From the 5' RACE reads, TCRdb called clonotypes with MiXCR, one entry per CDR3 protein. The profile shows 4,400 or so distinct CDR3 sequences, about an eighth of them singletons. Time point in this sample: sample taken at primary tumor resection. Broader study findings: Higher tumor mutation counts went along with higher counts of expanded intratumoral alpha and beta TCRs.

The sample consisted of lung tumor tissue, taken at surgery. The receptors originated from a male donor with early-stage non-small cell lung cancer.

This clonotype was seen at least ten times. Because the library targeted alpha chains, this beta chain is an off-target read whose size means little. CDR3 region: CASSQDWASGLDDYEQFF. CDR3 sequence (DNA): TGCGCCAGCAGCCAAGATTGGGCGTCGGGACTAGACGACTATGAGCAGTTCTTC. V usage is TRBV4-1 and J usage is TRBJ2-1; 8 bases are a match to TRBD2. This CDR3 spans 18 amino acids. V dropped 0 bases and J dropped 8; count of bases not matched to a gene: 15. Germline loops: CDR1 MGHRA, CDR2 YSYEKL.

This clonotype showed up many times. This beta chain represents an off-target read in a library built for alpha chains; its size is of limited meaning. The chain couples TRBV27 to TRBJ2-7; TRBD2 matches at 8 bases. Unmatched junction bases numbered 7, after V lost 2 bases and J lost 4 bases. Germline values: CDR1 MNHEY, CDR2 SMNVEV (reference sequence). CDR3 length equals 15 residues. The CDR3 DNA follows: TGTGCCAGCAGTTTAGGGGCTAGCGGGCGATACGAGCAGTACTTC. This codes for CASSLGASGRYEQYF.

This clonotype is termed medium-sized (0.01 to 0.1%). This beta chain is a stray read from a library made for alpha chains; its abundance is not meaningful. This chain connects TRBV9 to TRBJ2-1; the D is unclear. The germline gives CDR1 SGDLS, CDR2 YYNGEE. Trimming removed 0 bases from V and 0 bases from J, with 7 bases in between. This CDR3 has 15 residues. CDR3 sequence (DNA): TGTGCCAGCAGCGTAGGGTCCTCCTCCTACAATGAGCAGTTCTTC. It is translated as CASSVGSSSYNEQFF.

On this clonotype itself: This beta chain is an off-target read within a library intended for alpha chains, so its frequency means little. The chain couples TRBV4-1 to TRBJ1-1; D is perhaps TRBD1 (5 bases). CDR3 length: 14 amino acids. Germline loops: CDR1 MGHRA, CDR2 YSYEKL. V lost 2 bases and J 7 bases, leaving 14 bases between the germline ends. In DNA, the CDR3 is TGCGCCAGCAGCCAAATCGGGGGAATGATTGAAGCTTTCTTT. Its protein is CASSQIGGMIEAFF.